This is a list of T cell receptor beta chains from one sample in a study of blood T cell repertoires in COVID-19. Produced via immunoSEQ multiplex PCR; TCRdb's table is partial and in-frame only. Of about 140,000 clones in the sample, about 84% are singletons; the top ten hold about 9.3%. The sample comprised peripheral blood. All receptors come from a woman older than 75 in a cohort sampled during active or convalescent COVID-19. Each CDR3 is given without its conserved first and last residue.

v_gene	j_gene	CDR3aa
TRBV11-2	TRBJ2-5	ASSFTSGVLQETQY
TRBV12-5	TRBJ2-3	ASGPALTSGGPDTQY
TRBV11-2	TRBJ2-1	ASSIDRDEQF
TRBV5-1	TRBJ1-1	ASSTELNTEAF
TRBV6-5	TRBJ1-1	ASSRTGGATEAF
TRBV10-3	TRBJ1-1	AISESGAEDTEAF
TRBV20-1	TRBJ1-6	SASVSSYNSPLH
TRBV5-4	TRBJ2-3	ASSSNRGLGGGQY
TRBV15	TRBJ1-1	ATSNVFGNTEAF
TRBV5-1	TRBJ2-3	ASSHSGRSTDTQY